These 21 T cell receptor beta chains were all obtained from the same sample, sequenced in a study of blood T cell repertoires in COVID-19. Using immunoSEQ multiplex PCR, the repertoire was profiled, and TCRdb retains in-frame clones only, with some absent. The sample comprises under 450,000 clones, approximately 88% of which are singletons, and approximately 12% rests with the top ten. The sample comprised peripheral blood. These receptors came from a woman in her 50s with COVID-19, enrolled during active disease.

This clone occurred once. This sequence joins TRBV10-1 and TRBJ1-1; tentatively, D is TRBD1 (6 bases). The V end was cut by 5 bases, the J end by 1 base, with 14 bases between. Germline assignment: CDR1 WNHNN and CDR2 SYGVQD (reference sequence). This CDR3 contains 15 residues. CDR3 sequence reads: CASSHTGLGNTEAFF. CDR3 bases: TGCGCCAGCAGTCACACAGGGCTGGGGAACACTGAAGCTTTCTTT.

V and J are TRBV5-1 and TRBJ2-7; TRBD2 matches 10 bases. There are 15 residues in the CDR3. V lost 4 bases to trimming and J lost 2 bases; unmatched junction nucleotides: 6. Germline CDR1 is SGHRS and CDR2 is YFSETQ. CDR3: CASSQGTSATYEQYF. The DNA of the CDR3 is TGCGCCAGCAGCCAGGGGACTAGCGCGACCTACGAGCAGTACTTC.

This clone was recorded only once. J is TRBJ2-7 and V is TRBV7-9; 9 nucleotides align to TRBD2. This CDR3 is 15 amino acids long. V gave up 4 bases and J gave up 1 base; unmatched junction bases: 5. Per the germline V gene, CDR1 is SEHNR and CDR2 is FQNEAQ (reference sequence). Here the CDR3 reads CASSSSGASSYEQYF. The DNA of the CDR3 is TGTGCCAGCAGCTCTAGCGGGGCCTCATCCTACGAGCAGTACTTC.

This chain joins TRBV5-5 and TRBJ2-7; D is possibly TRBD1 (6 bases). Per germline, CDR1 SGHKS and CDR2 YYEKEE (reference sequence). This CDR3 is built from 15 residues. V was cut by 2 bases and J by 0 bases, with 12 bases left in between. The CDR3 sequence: CASSFSGAISYEQYF. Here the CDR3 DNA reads TGTGCCAGCAGCTTTTCAGGGGCTATCTCCTACGAGCAGTACTTC.

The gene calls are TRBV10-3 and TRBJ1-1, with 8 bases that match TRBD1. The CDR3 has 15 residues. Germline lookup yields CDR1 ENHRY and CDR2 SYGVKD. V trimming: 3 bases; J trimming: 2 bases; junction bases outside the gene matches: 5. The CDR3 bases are TGTGCCATCAGTGACTTGACAGGGGATAACACTGAAGCTTTCTTT. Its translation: CAISDLTGDNTEAFF.

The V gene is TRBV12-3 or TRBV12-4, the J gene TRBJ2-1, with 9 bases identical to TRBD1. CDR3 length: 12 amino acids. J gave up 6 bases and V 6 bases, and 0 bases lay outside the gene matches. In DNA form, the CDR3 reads TGTGCCAGCAGGGACAGGGGCAATGAGCAGTTCTTC. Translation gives CASRDRGNEQFF.

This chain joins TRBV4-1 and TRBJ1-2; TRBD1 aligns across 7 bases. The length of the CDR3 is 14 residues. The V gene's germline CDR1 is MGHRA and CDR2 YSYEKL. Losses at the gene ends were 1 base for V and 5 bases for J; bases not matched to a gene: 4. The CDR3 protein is CASSQGDRVYGYTF. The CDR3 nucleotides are TGCGCCAGCAGCCAAGGAGACAGGGTATATGGCTACACCTTC.

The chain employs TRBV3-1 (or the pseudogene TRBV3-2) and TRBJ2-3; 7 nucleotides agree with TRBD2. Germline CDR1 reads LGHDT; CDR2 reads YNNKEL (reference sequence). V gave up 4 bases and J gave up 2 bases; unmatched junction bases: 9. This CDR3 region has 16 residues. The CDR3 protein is CASSRRSGDPTDTQYF. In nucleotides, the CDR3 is TGTGCCAGCAGCCGAAGGAGCGGGGATCCCACAGATACGCAGTATTTT.

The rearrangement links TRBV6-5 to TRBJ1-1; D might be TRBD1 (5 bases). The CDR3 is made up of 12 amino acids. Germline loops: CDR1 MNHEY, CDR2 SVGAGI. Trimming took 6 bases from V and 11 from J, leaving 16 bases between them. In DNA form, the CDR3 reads TGTGCCAGCAGGCCCAAGGGGTACGACGCTTTCTTT. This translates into CASRPKGYDAFF.

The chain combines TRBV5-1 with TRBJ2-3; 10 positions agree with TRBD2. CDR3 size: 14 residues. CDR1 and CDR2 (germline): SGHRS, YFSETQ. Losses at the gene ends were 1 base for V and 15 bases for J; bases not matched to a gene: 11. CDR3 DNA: TGCGCCAGCAGCTTGACTAGCGGGGCCCCGTCGGTATATTTT. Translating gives CASSLTSGAPSVYF. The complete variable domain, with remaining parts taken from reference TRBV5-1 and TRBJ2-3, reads KAGVTQTPRYLIKTRGQQVTLSCSPISGHRSVSWYQQTPGQGLQFLFEYFSETQRNKGNFPGRFSGRQFSNSRSEMNVSTLELGDSALYLCASSLTSGAPSVYFGPGTRLTVL.

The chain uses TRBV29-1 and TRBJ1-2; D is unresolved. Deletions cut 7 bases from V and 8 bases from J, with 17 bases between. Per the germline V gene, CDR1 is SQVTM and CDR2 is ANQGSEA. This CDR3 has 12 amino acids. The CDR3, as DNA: TGCAGCGCGAGGAGGGAACTGGAAGGCTACACCTTC. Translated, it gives CSARRELEGYTF.

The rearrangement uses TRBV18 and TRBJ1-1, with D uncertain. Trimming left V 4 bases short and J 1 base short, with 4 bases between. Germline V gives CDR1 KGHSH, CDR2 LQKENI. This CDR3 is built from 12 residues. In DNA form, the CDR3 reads TGTGCCAGCTCACAACAGAACACTGAAGCTTTCTTT. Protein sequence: CASSQQNTEAFF.

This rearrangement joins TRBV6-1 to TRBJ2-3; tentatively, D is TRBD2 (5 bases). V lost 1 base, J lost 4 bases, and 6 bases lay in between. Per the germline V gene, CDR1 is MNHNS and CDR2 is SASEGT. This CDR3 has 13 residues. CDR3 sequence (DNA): TGTGCCAGCAGTGAAGTGGAGGCAGATACGCAGTATTTT. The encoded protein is CASSEVEADTQYF.

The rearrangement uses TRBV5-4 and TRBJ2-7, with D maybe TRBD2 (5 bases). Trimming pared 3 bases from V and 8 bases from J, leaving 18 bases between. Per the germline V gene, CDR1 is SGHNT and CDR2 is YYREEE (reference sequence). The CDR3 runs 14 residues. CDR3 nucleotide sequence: TGTGCCAGCAGCTCGGCGGGCCTCGGTGGGCAGCAGTACTTC. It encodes CASSSAGLGGQQYF.

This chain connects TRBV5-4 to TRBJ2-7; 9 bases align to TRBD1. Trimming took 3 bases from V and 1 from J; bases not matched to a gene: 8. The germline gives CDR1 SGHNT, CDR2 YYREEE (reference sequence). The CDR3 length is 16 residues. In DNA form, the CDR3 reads TGTGCCAGCAGCTCCTGGACAGGGGAGAGATCCTACGAGCAGTACTTC. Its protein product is CASSSWTGERSYEQYF.

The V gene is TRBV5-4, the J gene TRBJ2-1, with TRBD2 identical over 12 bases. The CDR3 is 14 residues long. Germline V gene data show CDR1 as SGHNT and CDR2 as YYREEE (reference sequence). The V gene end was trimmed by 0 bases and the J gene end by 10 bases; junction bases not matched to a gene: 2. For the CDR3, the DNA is TGTGCCAGCAGCTTGGCTAGCGGGGGGGCGGAGCAGTTCTTC. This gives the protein CASSLASGGAEQFF.

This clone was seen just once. CDR3 loop: CASSQTGANEQYF. In DNA, the CDR3 is TGTGCCAGCAGTCAGACAGGAGCTAACGAGCAGTACTTC. J is TRBJ2-7 and V is TRBV2; D possibly corresponds to TRBD1 (6 bases). The V end was cut by 5 bases, the J end by 5 bases, with 13 bases between. The CDR3 contains 13 residues. The germline CDR1 and CDR2 sequences are SNHLY and FYNNEI. Drawing the rest from reference TRBV2 and TRBJ2-7, the complete variable domain is EPEVTQTPSHQVTQMGQEVILRCVPISNHLYFYWYRQILGQKVEFLVSFYNNEISEKSEIFDDQFSVERPDGSNFTLKIRSTKLEDSAMYFCASSQTGANEQYFGPGTRLTVT.

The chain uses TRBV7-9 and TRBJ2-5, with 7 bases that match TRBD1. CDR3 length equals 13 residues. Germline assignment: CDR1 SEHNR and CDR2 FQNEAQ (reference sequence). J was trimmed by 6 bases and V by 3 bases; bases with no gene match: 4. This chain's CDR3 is CASSFGQEQTQYF. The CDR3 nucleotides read TGTGCCAGCAGCTTTGGACAGGAGCAGACCCAGTACTTC.

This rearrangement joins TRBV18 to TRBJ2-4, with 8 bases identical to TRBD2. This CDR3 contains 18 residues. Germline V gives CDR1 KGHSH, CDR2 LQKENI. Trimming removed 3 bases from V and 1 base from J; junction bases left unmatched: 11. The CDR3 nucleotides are TGTGCCAGCTCACCTTCGGGGGGGGCGCAGACGGCCAAAAACATTCAGTACTTC. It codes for CASSPSGGAQTAKNIQYF.

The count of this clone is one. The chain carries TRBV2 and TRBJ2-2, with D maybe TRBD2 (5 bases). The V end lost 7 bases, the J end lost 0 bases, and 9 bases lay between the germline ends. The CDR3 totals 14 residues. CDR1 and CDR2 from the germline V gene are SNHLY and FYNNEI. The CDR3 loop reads CASKTGTNTGELFF. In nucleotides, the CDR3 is TGTGCCAGCAAGACGGGGACGAACACCGGGGAGCTGTTTTTT.

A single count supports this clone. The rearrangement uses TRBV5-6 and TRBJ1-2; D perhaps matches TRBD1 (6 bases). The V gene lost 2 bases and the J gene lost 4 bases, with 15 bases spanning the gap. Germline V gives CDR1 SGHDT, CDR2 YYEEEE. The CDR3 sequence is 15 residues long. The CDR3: CASSFGGQVAYGYTF. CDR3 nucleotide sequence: TGTGCCAGCAGCTTCGGGGGGCAGGTTGCCTATGGCTACACCTTC.